These T cell receptor beta chains were read from a single sample in a study of T cell changes during pregnancy in multiple sclerosis. Repertoires were generated with immunoSEQ multiplex PCR, while TCRdb's copy carries only in-frame clones and drops some. The sample lists approximately 130,000 clones; roughly 95% were seen once. Source: peripheral blood, taken after pregnancy. The receptors were sampled from a female donor with multiple sclerosis, enrolled in a pregnancy study. CDR3s include the opening cysteine and the closing phenylalanine or tryptophan. D genes are given only for firm matches. A clone size is listed for some rows: how often the clone was seen (once, few, many), or a class if it is expanded.

D gene,CDR3 length,V gene,clone size,J gene,CDR3 DNA,CDR3 protein
-,13,TRBV6-5,once,TRBJ1-1,TGTGCCAGCCGATGGGCCCCGAACACTGAAGCTTTCTTT,CASRWAPNTEAFF
-,17,TRBV28,once,TRBJ1-5,TGTGCCAGCAGTTTATCCCCCACGGGAGCACCTCATCAGCCCCAGCATTTT,CASSLSPTGAPHQPQHF
TRBD2,15,TRBV18,-,TRBJ2-1,TGTGCCAGCTCACCGCAGCGGGAGCCCTACAATGAGCAGTTCTTC,CASSPQREPYNEQFF
-,12,TRBV28,-,TRBJ2-7,TGTGCCAGCAGTTTATTCGGGTTTGAGCAGTACTTC,CASSLFGFEQYF
TRBD1,14,TRBV2,-,TRBJ2-1,TGTGCCAGCAGTGCGGACAGGGGGCGCAATGAGCAGTTCTTC,CASSADRGRNEQFF
TRBD2,15,TRBV28,-,TRBJ2-7,TGTGCCAGCAGTTTAGCTAGCGGTCAGCGAAGCGAGCAGTACTTC,CASSLASGQRSEQYF
TRBD1,14,TRBV5-1,-,TRBJ1-1,TGCGCCAGCAGCTTGGGACAGGGGGCCGCTGAAGCTTTCTTT,CASSLGQGAAEAFF
TRBD2,15,TRBV7-6,-,TRBJ2-5,TGTGCCAGCAGCCTAGCGGGAGGGCCGCGGGAGACCCAGTACTTC,CASSLAGGPRETQYF
TRBD1,15,TRBV10-3,-,TRBJ2-1,TGTGCCATCAGATGGGACAGGGGGCCCCCCAATGAGCAGTTCTTC,CAIRWDRGPPNEQFF
TRBD1,15,TRBV29-1,-,TRBJ2-5,TGCAGCGTCTGCCCGACCCGTAACAGGGGAGAGACCCAGTACTTC,CSVCPTRNRGETQYF
-,15,TRBV9,-,TRBJ2-2,TGTGCCAGCAGCGTAGCGGGAGTGGGCACCGGGGAGCTGTTTTTT,CASSVAGVGTGELFF
-,15,TRBV7-9,once,TRBJ1-1,TGTGCCAGCATACTCAACAGGGTAGGCGACACTGAAGCTTTCTTT,CASILNRVGDTEAFF
-,11,TRBV29-1,-,TRBJ2-4,TGCAGCGTTATGGGAGGAAACATTCAGTACTTC,CSVMGGNIQYF
TRBD1,14,TRBV6-5,-,TRBJ1-3,TGTGCCAGCAGGGACAGGTTCTCTGGAAACACCATATATTTT,CASRDRFSGNTIYF
TRBD1,16,TRBV28,-,TRBJ1-2,TGTGCCAGCAGTTTTCCCCCGCAGGGGGCGGGCTATGGCTACACCTTC,CASSFPPQGAGYGYTF
TRBD1,16,TRBV7-9,once,TRBJ2-3,TGTGCCAGCAGCTCCCGGGGGACAGGGAGGGCAGATACGCAGTATTTT,CASSSRGTGRADTQYF
TRBD1,20,TRBV28,-,TRBJ1-2,TGTGCCAGCAGTTTCGAATCTACTTACCGGGACAGGAGAAGGGGGAAGGGCTACACCTTC,CASSFESTYRDRRRGKGYTF
TRBD2,16,TRBV9,-,TRBJ2-1,TGTGCCAGCAGCGTAGGAGGGACTAGCGGGACGTTAGGGCAGTTCTTC,CASSVGGTSGTLGQFF
-,17,TRBV28,-,TRBJ2-3,TGTGCCAGCAGTCCCCTCCGACAAGGGAGATTATCAGATACGCAGTATTTT,CASSPLRQGRLSDTQYF
-,15,TRBV27,-,TRBJ2-2,TGTGCCAGCAGTTTAAAACAGACAAACACCGGGGAGCTGTTTTTT,CASSLKQTNTGELFF
TRBD2,17,TRBV7-2,-,TRBJ2-1,TGTGCCAGCAGCTCCCAGAGGGACTACTTTAACTACAATGAGCAGTTCTTC,CASSSQRDYFNYNEQFF
-,15,TRBV5-4,once,TRBJ1-1,TGTGCCAGCAGCCGAGAAGCTTTTTCGAACACTGAAGCTTTCTTT,CASSREAFSNTEAFF
-,12,TRBV11-3,-,TRBJ2-1,TGTGCCAGCAGCTCAGGGGATAGTGAGCAGTTCTTC,CASSSGDSEQFF
TRBD1,15,TRBV5-6,-,TRBJ2-7,TGTGCCAGCAGTCATCCCGACAGGGGTTTGGCCGAGCAGTACTTC,CASSHPDRGLAEQYF
-,13,TRBV30,-,TRBJ1-1,TGTGCCTGGAGTGCGACAGGGAACACTGAAGCTTTCTTT,CAWSATGNTEAFF
TRBD1,12,TRBV28,once,TRBJ2-7,TGTGCCAGCAGTCCGGGGACAGCCCTTGATGACTTC,CASSPGTALDDF
TRBD2,11,TRBV11-2,-,TRBJ2-7,TGTGCCAGCAGTTTTGGGAGGGGGCAGTACTTC,CASSFGRGQYF
-,15,TRBV6-5,-,TRBJ2-5,TGTGCCAGCAGTTACTCGAGAACGCGAGGGGAGACCCAGTACTTC,CASSYSRTRGETQYF
TRBD1,12,TRBV6-5,-,TRBJ2-7,TGTGCCAGCAGGGGGATTGGGACAGCTCAGTACTTC,CASRGIGTAQYF
TRBD2,13,TRBV5-4,-,TRBJ2-1,TGTGCCAGCAGCTCCTGGACTAGCGGCGAGCAGTTCTTC,CASSSWTSGEQFF
TRBD2,14,TRBV5-4,-,TRBJ2-1,TGTGCCAGCAGCTTTAGCGGGACCTACAATGAGCAGTTCTTC,CASSFSGTYNEQFF
-,14,TRBV7-8,once,TRBJ2-7,TGTGCCAGCAGCCTAGGACACTCACTCTACGAGCAGTACTTC,CASSLGHSLYEQYF
-,12,TRBV6-5,-,TRBJ2-1,TGTGCCAGCAGTTACTCGGGCTATGAGCAGTTCTTC,CASSYSGYEQFF
TRBD2,16,TRBV5-1,-,TRBJ2-7,TGCGCCAGCAGCCTAGGGACTAGCGGGAGCTCCTACGAGCAGTACTTC,CASSLGTSGSSYEQYF
-,13,TRBV2,-,TRBJ1-2,TGTGCCAGCAGTGAAGGGGGAGAGGTAGGCTACACCTTC,CASSEGGEVGYTF
-,14,TRBV2,once,TRBJ2-5,TGTGCCAGCGGCCGGGACAAGGCCTTAGGGACCCAGTACTTC,CASGRDKALGTQYF
TRBD1,14,TRBV28,-,TRBJ1-4,TGTGCCACGCATCAGGGGGCAACTAATGAAAAACTGTTTTTT,CATHQGATNEKLFF
-,17,TRBV5-6,-,TRBJ2-2,TGTGCCAGCAGCTTTCTCTTGAGGCGCTCTGGGGCAGGGGAGCTGTTTTTT,CASSFLLRRSGAGELFF
-,11,TRBV6-5,-,TRBJ1-3,TGTGCCATCGGCTCTGGAAACACCATATATTTT,CAIGSGNTIYF
TRBD1,14,TRBV28,-,TRBJ2-7,TGTGCCAGCAACGACAGGGGACCTGGCTACGAGCAGTACTTC,CASNDRGPGYEQYF
-,15,TRBV21-1,-,TRBJ2-7,TGTGCCAGCAGCAAAGGGACACTGAACTCCTACGAGCAGTACTTC,CASSKGTLNSYEQYF
TRBD1,13,TRBV29-1,-,TRBJ1-2,TGCAGCGCCGGGACAGGGGCTTTGGGTGGCTACACCTTC,CSAGTGALGGYTF
-,13,TRBV7-9,-,TRBJ2-1,TGTGCCAGCAGCTTAGTTCCGGGCAATGAGCAGTTCTTC,CASSLVPGNEQFF
-,11,TRBV10-3,-,TRBJ2-7,TGTGCCATCAGCAGGAACTACGAGCAGTACTTC,CAISRNYEQYF
TRBD2,16,TRBV7-3,-,TRBJ2-1,TGTGCCAGCAGCTTAGGGCCGGGGGGGTCCTACAATGAGCAGTTCTTC,CASSLGPGGSYNEQFF
-,14,TRBV19,-,TRBJ1-4,TGTGCCAGTAGCCAAGGAGGACCTAATGAAAAACTGTTTTTT,CASSQGGPNEKLFF
-,11,TRBV10-2,-,TRBJ2-3,TGCGCCAGCAGTCTAGCAGATACGCAGTATTTT,CASSLADTQYF
-,15,TRBV6-6,-,TRBJ1-1,TGTGCCAGCAGCCCCCTACGTCACCTGAACACTGAAGCTTTCTTT,CASSPLRHLNTEAFF
TRBD2,18,TRBV15,-,TRBJ2-1,TGTGCCACCAGCAGAGGACTAGCGGGAGGGCCCTCCTACAATGAGCAGTTCTTC,CATSRGLAGGPSYNEQFF
-,16,TRBV10-1,-,TRBJ1-5,TGCGCCAGCAGTGAGGACTTACTCCGGGACACTCAGCCCCAGCATTTT,CASSEDLLRDTQPQHF
-,12,TRBV19,-,TRBJ1-2,TGTGCCAGTAGTATTGGGGCGCCGGGCTACACCTTC,CASSIGAPGYTF
TRBD1,15,TRBV5-1,-,TRBJ2-7,TGCGCCAGCAGCTTGGACACAGGGGGCATCAACGAGCAGTACTTC,CASSLDTGGINEQYF
-,13,TRBV11-2,-,TRBJ1-3,TGTGCCAGCAGCTTGCCGGTGGGAAACACCATATATTTT,CASSLPVGNTIYF
-,14,TRBV19,-,TRBJ2-7,TGTGCCAGTAGTTCGGAGGTGGCTAGCCCCGAGCAGTACTTC,CASSSEVASPEQYF
-,12,TRBV19,few,TRBJ1-1,TGTGCCAGTTCCGCAGGGTACCCTGAAGCTTTCTTT,CASSAGYPEAFF
-,13,TRBV29-1,many,TRBJ1-4,TGCAGCGTTGGCGGGGGGAGTAATGAAAAACTGTTTTTT,CSVGGGSNEKLFF
-,15,TRBV2,-,TRBJ1-1,TGTGCCAGCAGTGAAGGACAGGTCAAGAACACTGAAGCTTTCTTT,CASSEGQVKNTEAFF
-,13,TRBV7-8,-,TRBJ2-1,TGTGCCAGCAGCAGTCTCCCCCGGGGTGAGCAGTTCTTC,CASSSLPRGEQFF
-,12,TRBV10-2,-,TRBJ2-1,TGCGCCAGCAGATCCGGTCCGTTTGAGCAGTTCTTC,CASRSGPFEQFF